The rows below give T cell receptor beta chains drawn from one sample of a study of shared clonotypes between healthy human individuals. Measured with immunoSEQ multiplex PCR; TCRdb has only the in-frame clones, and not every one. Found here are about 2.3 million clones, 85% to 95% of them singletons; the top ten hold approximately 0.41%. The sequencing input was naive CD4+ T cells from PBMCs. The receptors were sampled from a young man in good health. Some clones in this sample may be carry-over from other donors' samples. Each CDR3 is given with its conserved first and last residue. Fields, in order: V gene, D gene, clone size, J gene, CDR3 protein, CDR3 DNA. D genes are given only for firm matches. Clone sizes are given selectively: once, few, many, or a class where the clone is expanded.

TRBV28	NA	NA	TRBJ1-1	CASSFADISTFTEAFF	TGTGCCAGCAGTTTTGCGGACATCTCCACGTTCACTGAAGCTTTCTTT
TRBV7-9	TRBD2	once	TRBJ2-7	CASSLAASNEQYF	TGTGCCAGCAGCCTAGCGGCATCTAATGAGCAGTACTTC
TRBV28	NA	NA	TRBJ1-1	CASIGSFRSEAFF	TGTGCCAGCATTGGGTCGTTCCGAAGCGAAGCTTTCTTT
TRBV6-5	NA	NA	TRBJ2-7	CASMGPFVYEQYF	TGTGCCAGCATGGGCCCGTTCGTATACGAGCAGTACTTC
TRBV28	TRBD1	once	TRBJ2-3	CASGSPGQGTGDTQYF	TGTGCCAGCGGATCTCCGGGACAGGGTACTGGGGATACGCAGTATTTT
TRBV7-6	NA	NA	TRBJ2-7	CASSLMGQASSEQYF	TGTGCCAGCAGCTTAATGGGTCAAGCTAGCTCCGAGCAGTACTTC
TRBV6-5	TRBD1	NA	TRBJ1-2	CASSYRDRGRPYGYTF	TGTGCCAGCAGTTACCGGGACAGGGGGCGCCCATATGGCTACACCTTC
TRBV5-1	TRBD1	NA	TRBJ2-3	CASSLGQVSTDTQYF	TGCGCCAGCAGCCTGGGACAGGTCAGCACAGATACGCAGTATTTT
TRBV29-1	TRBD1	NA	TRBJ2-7	CSVGETGVTYEQYF	TGCAGCGTCGGGGAGACAGGGGTCACCTACGAGCAGTACTTC
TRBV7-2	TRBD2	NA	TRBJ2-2	CASSPRPGLPITGELFF	TGTGCCAGCAGCCCCCGACCGGGACTACCAATCACCGGGGAGCTGTTTTTT
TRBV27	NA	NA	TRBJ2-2	CASSFAARGGELFF	TGTGCCAGCAGTTTCGCGGCTCGTGGCGGGGAGCTGTTTTTT
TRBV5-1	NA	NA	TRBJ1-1	CASSLRLNTEAFF	TGCGCCAGCAGCTTAAGGTTGAACACTGAAGCTTTCTTT
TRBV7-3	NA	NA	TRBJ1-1	CASSLQGGGTEAFF	TGTGCCAGCAGCCTCCAGGGAGGGGGCACTGAAGCTTTCTTT
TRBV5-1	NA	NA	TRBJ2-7	CASSLGTERYGQQYF	TGCGCCAGCAGCTTGGGGACAGAGCGCTACGGCCAGCAGTACTTC
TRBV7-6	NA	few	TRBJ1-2	CASSVGQRGEGYTF	TGTGCCAGCAGCGTAGGACAGAGAGGGGAAGGCTACACCTTC
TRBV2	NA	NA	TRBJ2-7	CASSWTETYEQYF	TGTGCCAGCAGTTGGACAGAAACCTACGAGCAGTACTTC
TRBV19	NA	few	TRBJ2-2	CASSSPARNTGELFF	TGTGCCAGTAGTTCCCCCGCAAGGAACACCGGGGAGCTGTTTTTT
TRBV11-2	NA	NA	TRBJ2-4	CASSRLREEGGGQYF	TGTGCCAGCAGCCGCCTTCGAGAAGAAGGGGGGGGCCAGTACTTC
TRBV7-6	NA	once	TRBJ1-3	CASSFGGQSSGNTIYF	TGTGCCAGCAGCTTTGGCGGACAAAGCTCTGGAAACACCATATATTTT
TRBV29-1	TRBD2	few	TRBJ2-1	CSVDTSGTVNEQFF	TGCAGCGTTGACACTAGCGGGACCGTCAATGAGCAGTTCTTC
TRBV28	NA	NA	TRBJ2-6	CASSSGATGTNVLTF	TGTGCCAGCAGCTCAGGGGCCACAGGGACCAACGTCCTGACTTTC
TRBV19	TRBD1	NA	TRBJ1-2	CASSTYRGDGYTF	TGTGCCAGTAGTACTTACAGGGGAGATGGCTACACCTTC